Sequencing of this T cell receptor beta chain was carried out in a study of post-analysis software for immune sequencing data (dated by TCRdb to the mid-2010s). For the study in its entirety: Recorded disease courses included relapsing-remitting, secondary progressive and progressive-relapsing multiple sclerosis, with some patients lacking subtype annotation. The patient repertoires were compared against 11 previously published healthy control repertoires obtained from donors aged about 6 to 25 years. A subset of samples was prepared in parallel using single-end sample barcoding, then pooled and co-amplified after Illumina adapter ligation. Results and caveats for the whole study, not just this receptor: The multiple sclerosis patient group was slightly younger than the control group. Multiple sclerosis patients had significantly lower normalized Chao1 diversity than controls, a result that suggests substantial peripheral T-cell clonal expansion. Direct clustering with F measure revealed strong co-clustering of samples prepared in the same batch, which led to a batch-effect correction. Patients showed significantly higher frequencies than controls for 4 or 5 TRBV segments, among them TRBV5-6, TRBV5-1 and TRBV20-1.

To demonstrate the VDJtools post-analysis software, TCR beta repertoires were profiled from the peripheral blood of some 12 young patients with multiple sclerosis. The multiple sclerosis patients were children and adolescents between roughly 6 and 16 years of age. The trim is 1 base for V and 1 base for J, with a gap of 7 bases between the germline ends. Sequences LGHDT (CDR1) and YNNKEL (CDR2) are obtained from the germline V gene (reference sequence). From cysteine to phenylalanine, the CDR3 is 14 amino acids long. The DNA shown is the 42-base CDR3, in frame from base 1. Library generation was performed with PCR. TCRdb shows the sequencer as Illumina HiSeq 2500. To reduce PCR and sequencing biases, unique molecular identifiers were built into the TCR beta cDNA libraries. Per 1 to 10 million input T cells, roughly 500,000 cDNA molecules were obtained, such that each molecule approximated one T cell. The same protocol used for the earlier healthy control dataset was applied to prepare and sequence the patient libraries. Samples belonging to the same batch were prepared together, multiplexed and sequenced on a shared HiSeq lane. Regarding the original processing steps: MIGEC was used to process the raw barcoded reads, and molecular identifier groups with only a single read were discarded before consensus assembly and CDR3 extraction. VDJtools was used for post-analysis of the clonotype tables, with diversity normalized by down-sampling every dataset to the smallest sample size. In repertoire overlap clustering, CDR3 amino acid sequences, but not nucleotide sequences, were matched to correct batch-related cross-sample contamination. Starting from the raw public reads, TCRdb applied fastp trimming at Q25, assembled clones with MiXCR and retained in-frame beta chains. Here each entry gathers all rows of one CDR3 protein and keeps the most common genes and DNA. It is TCRdb's table, rather than the study itself, that gives the V and J calls and clone size. Recorded for this sample are approximately 730,000 distinct CDR3 sequences; more than 45% of them occurred a single time. Together, the top ten hold 4.9% of the sample.

In regard to this clonotype: The clone's antigen remains unknown. The input lacks base qualities; no much larger clone sits a single base away.

This TCR was recovered from a girl aged 5 to 17 with multiple sclerosis. The V and J genes are TRBV3-1 and TRBJ1-1; no confident D gene assignment can be made. Sequencing was carried out using blood. CDR3 sequence: CASSQVRPNTEAFF. The DNA sequence is as follows: TGTGCCAGCAGCCAAGTGCGTCCGAACACTGAAGCTTTCTTT.